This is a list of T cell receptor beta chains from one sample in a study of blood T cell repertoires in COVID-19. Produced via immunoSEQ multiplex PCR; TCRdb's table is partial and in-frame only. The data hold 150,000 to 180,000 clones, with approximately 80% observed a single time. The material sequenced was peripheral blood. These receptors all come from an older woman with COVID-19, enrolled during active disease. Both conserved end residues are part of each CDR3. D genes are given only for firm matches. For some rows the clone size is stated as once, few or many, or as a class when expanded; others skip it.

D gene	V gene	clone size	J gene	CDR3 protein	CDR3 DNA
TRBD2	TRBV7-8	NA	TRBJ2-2	CASSLARTSGGVGELFF	TGTGCCAGCAGCTTGGCTAGGACTAGCGGAGGGGTAGGGGAGCTGTTTTTT
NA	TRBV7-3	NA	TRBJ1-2	CASSRQEGYGYTF	TGTGCCAGCAGCCGACAAGAGGGTTATGGCTACACCTTC
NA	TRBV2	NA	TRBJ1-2	CASTRESSRYGYTF	TGTGCCAGCACCCGCGAATCTTCCCGCTATGGCTACACCTTC
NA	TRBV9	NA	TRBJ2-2	CASSVGDSSGELFF	TGTGCCAGCAGCGTAGGGGACTCTTCCGGGGAGCTGTTTTTT
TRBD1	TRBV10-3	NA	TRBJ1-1	CAISGRTGAGTEAFF	TGTGCCATCAGTGGCAGAACAGGGGCGGGCACTGAAGCTTTCTTT
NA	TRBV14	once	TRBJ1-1	CASSKDRIATEAFF	TGTGCCAGCAGCAAAGACAGGATTGCCACTGAAGCTTTCTTT
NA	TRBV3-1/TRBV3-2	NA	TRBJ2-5	CASSQDVSGRETQYF	TGTGCCAGCAGCCAAGATGTGTCGGGGAGAGAGACCCAGTACTTC
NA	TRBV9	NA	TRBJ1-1	CASSAEGDTNTEAFF	TGTGCCAGCAGCGCCGAGGGGGACACGAACACTGAAGCTTTCTTT
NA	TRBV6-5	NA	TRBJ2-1	CASSLRGSYNEQFF	TGTGCCAGCAGCCTCAGGGGATCCTACAATGAGCAGTTCTTC
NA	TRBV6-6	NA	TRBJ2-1	CASRNQGIRDEQFF	TGTGCCAGCAGAAATCAGGGGATCAGGGATGAGCAGTTCTTC
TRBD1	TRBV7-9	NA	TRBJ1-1	CASSLGTGSTEAFF	TGTGCCAGCAGCTTAGGGACAGGGTCAACTGAAGCTTTCTTT
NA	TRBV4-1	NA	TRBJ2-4	CASSQDSAGAKNIQYF	TGCGCCAGCAGCCAAGATTCGGCGGGAGCCAAAAACATTCAGTACTTC
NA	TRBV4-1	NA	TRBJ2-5	CASSDEWTARETQYF	TGCGCCAGCAGCGACGAGTGGACAGCTCGGGAGACCCAGTACTTC
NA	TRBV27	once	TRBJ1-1	CASSRRGRINTEAFF	TGTGCCAGCAGTCGGAGGGGCAGGATCAACACTGAAGCTTTCTTT
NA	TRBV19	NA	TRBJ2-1	CASRPEKIVNEQFF	TGTGCCAGTAGACCGGAGAAGATAGTAAATGAGCAGTTCTTC
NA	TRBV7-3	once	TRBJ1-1	CASRKEPNTEAFF	TGTGCCAGCAGGAAGGAGCCGAACACTGAAGCTTTCTTT
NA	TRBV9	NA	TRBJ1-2	CASSVDSDYGYTF	TGTGCCAGCAGCGTGGACAGCGACTATGGCTACACCTTC
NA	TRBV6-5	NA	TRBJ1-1	CASSYSILMNTEAFF	TGTGCCAGCAGTTACTCGATCCTAATGAACACTGAAGCTTTCTTT
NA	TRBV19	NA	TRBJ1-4	CASTPDGVQKLFF	TGTGCCAGTACCCCGGACGGGGTGCAAAAACTGTTTTTT
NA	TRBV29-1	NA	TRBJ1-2	CSAHSSGLNYGYTF	TGCAGCGCACATTCAAGTGGACTTAACTATGGCTACACCTTC
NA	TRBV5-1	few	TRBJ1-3	CASSLVGASGNTIYF	TGCGCCAGCAGCTTGGTAGGGGCCTCTGGAAACACCATATATTTT
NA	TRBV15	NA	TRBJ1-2	CATSRGGSFYGYTF	TGTGCCACCAGCAGAGGGGGCAGCTTCTATGGCTACACCTTC
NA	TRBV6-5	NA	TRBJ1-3	CASSLLASAGNTIYF	TGTGCCAGCAGCCTTTTAGCCTCGGCGGGAAACACCATATATTTT
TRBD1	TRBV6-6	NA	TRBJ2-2	CASSYSGTGLTGELFF	TGTGCCAGCAGTTACTCCGGGACAGGGTTGACCGGGGAGCTGTTTTTT
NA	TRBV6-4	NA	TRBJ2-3	CASSDGQGSDTQYF	TGTGCCAGCAGTGACGGCCAGGGGTCGGATACGCAGTATTTT
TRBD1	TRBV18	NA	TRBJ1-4	CASSLGQAWSEKLFF	TGTGCCAGCTCACTTGGACAGGCCTGGAGTGAAAAACTGTTTTTT
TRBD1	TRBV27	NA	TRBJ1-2	CASSFQQGGYGYTF	TGTGCCAGCAGTTTTCAACAGGGGGGCTATGGCTACACCTTC
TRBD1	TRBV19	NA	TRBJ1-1	CASSRDRGSGTEAFF	TGTGCCAGTAGCCGGGACAGGGGATCGGGAACTGAAGCTTTCTTT
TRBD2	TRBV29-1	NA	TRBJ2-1	CTVKGTSGTTDEQFF	TGCACCGTAAAGGGGACTAGCGGGACGACGGATGAGCAGTTCTTC
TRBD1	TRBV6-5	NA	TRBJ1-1	CATYTGAPEAFF	TGTGCCACCTATACAGGGGCCCCTGAAGCTTTCTTT
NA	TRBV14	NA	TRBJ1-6	CASSQDAAGLLNSPLHF	TGTGCCAGCAGCCAAGATGCAGCAGGTCTGCTTAATTCACCCCTCCACTTT
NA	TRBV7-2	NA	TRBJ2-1	CASSLGGLNNEQFF	TGTGCCAGCAGCTTAGGGGGACTCAACAATGAGCAGTTCTTC
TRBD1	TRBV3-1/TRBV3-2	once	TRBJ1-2	CASSRLAGQASSYGYTF	TGTGCCAGCAGCCGATTAGCTGGACAGGCCTCGTCCTATGGCTACACCTTC
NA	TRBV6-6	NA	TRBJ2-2	CASSANTGELFF	TGTGCCAGCAGCGCGAACACCGGGGAGCTGTTTTTT
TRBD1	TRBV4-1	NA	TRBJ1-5	CASSRTGGADQPQHF	TGCGCCAGCAGCCGCACAGGGGGCGCAGATCAGCCCCAGCATTTT
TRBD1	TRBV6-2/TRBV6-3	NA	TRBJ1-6	CASSYRLDRENSPLHF	TGTGCCAGCAGTTACCGTCTGGACAGGGAAAATTCACCCCTCCACTTT
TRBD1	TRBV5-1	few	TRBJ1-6	CASSAQTGDESRSPLHF	TGCGCCAGCAGCGCCCAGACAGGGGACGAAAGCCGTTCACCCCTCCACTTT
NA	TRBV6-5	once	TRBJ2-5	CANSGGGGETQYF	TGTGCCAACTCAGGGGGCGGGGGAGAGACCCAGTACTTC
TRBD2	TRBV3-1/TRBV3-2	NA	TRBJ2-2	CASSFGLAGATGELFF	TGTGCCAGCAGTTTCGGACTAGCGGGCGCCACCGGGGAGCTGTTTTTT
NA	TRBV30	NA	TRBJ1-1	CAWSLKSTEAFF	TGTGCCTGGAGTCTAAAGTCTACTGAAGCTTTCTTT
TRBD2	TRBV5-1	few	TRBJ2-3	CASSLVVGRVQDTQYF	TGCGCCAGCAGCTTGGTCGTAGGGAGGGTGCAAGATACGCAGTATTTT
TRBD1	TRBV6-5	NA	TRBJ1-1	CASTTPQGVRTEAFF	TGTGCCAGCACCACCCCACAGGGGGTTAGAACTGAAGCTTTCTTT
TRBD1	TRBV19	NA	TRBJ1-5	CASSLRGQGANQPQHF	TGTGCCAGTAGTCTCCGAGGACAGGGAGCCAATCAGCCCCAGCATTTT
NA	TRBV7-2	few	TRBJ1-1	CASSNTRRNTEAFF	TGTGCCAGCAGCAACACGAGGAGGAACACTGAAGCTTTCTTT
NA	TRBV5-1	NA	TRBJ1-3	CASSPGELYSGNTIYF	TGCGCCAGCAGCCCCGGAGAGCTTTACTCTGGAAACACCATATATTTT
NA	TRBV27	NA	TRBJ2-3	CASSWGGAGTDTQYF	TGTGCCAGCAGTTGGGGGGGGGCGGGAACAGATACGCAGTATTTT
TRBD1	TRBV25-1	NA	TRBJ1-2	CASSVGGGLNYGYTF	TGTGCCAGCAGTGTAGGAGGGGGCCTTAACTATGGCTACACCTTC
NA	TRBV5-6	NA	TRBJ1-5	CASSLGAGETNQPQHF	TGTGCCAGCAGCTTGGGGGCAGGGGAGACCAATCAGCCCCAGCATTTT
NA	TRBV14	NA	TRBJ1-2	CASSEKAGGGDYGYTF	TGTGCCAGCAGCGAAAAAGCCGGGGGGGGCGACTATGGCTACACCTTC
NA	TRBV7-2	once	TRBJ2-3	CASSLDGFTSTDTQYF	TGTGCCAGCAGCTTAGACGGGTTCACAAGTACAGATACGCAGTATTTT
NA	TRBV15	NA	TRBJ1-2	CATSRGGQGTLYGYTF	TGTGCCACCAGCAGAGGGGGTCAGGGGACCCTCTATGGCTACACCTTC
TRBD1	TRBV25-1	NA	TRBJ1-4	CASSITGAGTNEKLFF	TGTGCCAGCAGCATTACAGGGGCGGGAACTAATGAAAAACTGTTTTTT
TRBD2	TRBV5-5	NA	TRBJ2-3	CASSTLAGTDTQYF	TGTGCCAGCAGCACGCTAGCGGGCACAGATACGCAGTATTTT
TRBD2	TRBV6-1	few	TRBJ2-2	CASSEVWLAGNTGELFF	TGTGCCAGCAGTGAGGTCTGGCTAGCGGGGAACACCGGGGAGCTGTTTTTT
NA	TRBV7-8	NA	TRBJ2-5	CASSLGLQETQYF	TGTGCCAGCAGCTTGGGACTGCAAGAGACCCAGTACTTC
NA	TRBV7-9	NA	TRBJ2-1	CASSLEQGHYNEQFF	TGTGCCAGCAGCTTAGAACAGGGCCACTACAATGAGCAGTTCTTC
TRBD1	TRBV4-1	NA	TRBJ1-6	CASSRRDRENSPLHF	TGCGCCAGCAGCCGGAGGGACAGGGAGAATTCACCCCTCCACTTT